The rows below give T cell receptor beta chains drawn from one sample of a study of T cells in Graves' hyperthyroidism and ophthalmopathy. TCRdb analysed the multiplex PCR reads with MiXCR anew, one entry per CDR3 protein. This table holds under 350,000 distinct CDR3 sequences, less than 30% found once. The sample was blood. These receptor sequences come from a man in his forties with Graves' hyperthyroidism that later progressed to Graves' ophthalmopathy. Each CDR3 is given with its conserved first and last residue. Fields, in order: D gene, J gene, V gene, clone size, CDR3 protein, CDR3 DNA. A D gene is named only where the DNA matches it firmly. Clone size, where shown, is once, few, many, or a class for clones that have expanded.

. TRBJ2-5 TRBV7-2 . CASSRGAAETQYF TGTGCCAGCAGCCGAGGGGCGGCGGAGACCCAGTACTTC
. TRBJ2-2 TRBV28 many CASGGNIGGELFF TGTGCCAGCGGAGGCAACATTGGCGGGGAGCTGTTTTTT
. TRBJ2-7 TRBV11-2 many CASSNRLLTYEQYF TGTGCCAGCAGCAACCGACTCCTTACCTACGAGCAGTACTTC
TRBD1 TRBJ2-7 TRBV30 few CAWSLPTGEKLF TGTGCCTGGAGTTTACCGACAGGGGAGAAACTCTTC
. TRBJ1-1 TRBV30 . CAWTGLDTEAFF TGTGCCTGGACGGGACTGGACACTGAAGCTTTCTTT
. TRBJ2-7 TRBV20-1 many CSVGARGRYEQYF TGCAGTGTGGGGGCTCGTGGGAGATACGAGCAGTACTTC
. TRBJ2-7 TRBV6-1 . CASSDLGTVLKQYF TGTGCCAGCAGTGATTTGGGGACCGTCTTAAAGCAGTACTTC
TRBD1 TRBJ1-2 TRBV5-5 many CASSFGQGQGGYGYTF TGTGCCAGCAGCTTTGGGCAAGGACAGGGGGGCTATGGCTACACCTTC
. TRBJ2-7 TRBV12-3/TRBV12-4 many CASSPPQSHEQYF TGTGCCAGCAGTCCGCCGCAGTCCCACGAGCAGTACTTC
. TRBJ1-2 TRBV20-1 many CSARDLEGYYGYTF TGCAGTGCTAGAGATCTTGAGGGATACTATGGCTACACCTTC
. TRBJ1-1 TRBV6-1 many CASSDRTNTEAFF TGTGCCAGCAGTGACCGCACGAACACTGAAGCTTTCTTT
. TRBJ1-5 TRBV7-3 . CASSWCGSWPQHF TGTGCCAGCAGCTGGTGCGGTTCTTGGCCCCAGCATTTT
TRBD1 TRBJ1-5 TRBV12-3/TRBV12-4 . CASSLGQGAQPQHF TGTGCCAGCAGTTTAGGACAGGGAGCTCAGCCCCAGCATTTT
. TRBJ2-4 TRBV28 many CASLPGQTKNIQYF TGTGCCAGCCTACCTGGACAGACCAAAAACATTCAGTACTTC
. TRBJ2-5 TRBV27 many CASSGLNQETQYF TGTGCCAGCAGCGGACTAAACCAAGAGACCCAGTACTTC
. TRBJ1-1 TRBV6-5 . CASSLGSAPDTEAFF TGTGCCAGCAGTTTGGGGTCGGCGCCGGACACTGAAGCTTTCTTT
. TRBJ2-5 TRBV7-9 many CASSLAPGGGETQYF TGTGCCAGCAGCTTGGCTCCAGGGGGGGGGGAGACCCAGTACTTC
. TRBJ1-1 TRBV7-8 many CASSHDGVTNTEAFF TGTGCCAGCAGCCATGACGGAGTGACGAACACTGAAGCTTTCTTT
. TRBJ1-2 TRBV24-1 . CATSDPTGSGYTF TGTGCCACCAGTGATCCGACAGGTAGTGGCTACACCTTC
TRBD1 TRBJ2-5 TRBV12-3/TRBV12-4 . CASSLATGQGVSQYF TGTGCCAGCAGTTTAGCTACGGGACAGGGGGTGTCCCAGTACTTC
TRBD1 TRBJ1-1 TRBV6-2/TRBV6-3 . CARSPRGQGNTEAFF TGTGCCAGGAGTCCGAGGGGACAGGGAAACACTGAAGCTTTCTTT
. TRBJ1-5 TRBV4-1 many CASSQSDLRGTNQPQHF TGCGCCAGCAGCCAGTCTGATCTACGGGGCACCAATCAGCCCCAGCATTTT
. TRBJ1-5 TRBV6-5 . CASSNVLGQPQHF TGTGCCAGCAGTAACGTGCTCGGTCAGCCCCAGCATTTT
. TRBJ2-5 TRBV29-1 . CSVQRDGETQYF TGCAGCGTTCAGAGGGATGGGGAGACCCAGTACTTC
. TRBJ2-5 TRBV6-5 many CASSLWGQETQYF TGTGCCAGCAGCCTATGGGGACAAGAGACCCAGTACTTC
. TRBJ2-5 TRBV4-1 . CASSQAESRGERGETQYF TGCGCCAGCAGCCAAGCAGAAAGCAGGGGGGAAAGAGGGGAGACCCAGTACTTC
TRBD2 TRBJ2-2 TRBV3-1 many CASSQAGLAENTGELFF TGTGCCAGCAGCCAAGCTGGACTAGCGGAAAACACCGGGGAGCTGTTTTTT
TRBD1 TRBJ2-7 TRBV13 many CASSTRRGQPYEQYF TGTGCCAGCAGCACCCGCAGGGGGCAACCTTACGAGCAGTACTTC
TRBD1 TRBJ2-2 TRBV4-1 . CASSQDGTGDTWWSGELFF TGCGCCAGCAGCCAAGACGGGACAGGGGACACTTGGTGGTCCGGGGAGCTGTTTTTT
. TRBJ2-7 TRBV11-3 many CASSLAGSLREQYF TGTGCCAGCAGCTTAGCGGGAAGCCTACGAGAGCAGTACTTC
TRBD1 TRBJ1-1 TRBV7-9 many CASSSPTGLNTEAFF TGTGCCAGCAGCTCACCGACAGGGTTGAACACTGAAGCTTTCTTT
. TRBJ2-2 TRBV6-1 . CASMDTNTGELFF TGTGCCAGCATGGACACCAACACCGGGGAGCTGTTTTTT
. TRBJ2-4 TRBV6-1 many CASSEGGVLAKNIQYF TGTGCCAGCAGTGAGGGTGGCGTACTAGCCAAAAACATTCAGTACTTC
. TRBJ1-1 TRBV12-3/TRBV12-4 many CATSASRDTEAFF TGTGCCACCAGTGCGAGCAGGGACACTGAAGCTTTCTTT
. TRBJ2-5 TRBV20-1 many CSARQGGLETQYF TGCAGTGCTAGACAGGGCGGGCTTGAGACCCAGTACTTC
. TRBJ1-5 TRBV28 . CATVISGSNQPQHF TGTGCCACCGTAATTTCTGGTAGCAATCAGCCCCAGCATTTT
TRBD1 TRBJ2-7 TRBV10-3 many CAISDRGGQGGHF TGTGCCATCAGTGATAGGGGGGGACAGGGGGGGCACTTC
TRBD2 TRBJ2-7 TRBV20-1 once CSAELLAGGSRSSYEQYF TGCAGTGCCGAGCTACTAGCGGGAGGGTCTAGGAGCTCCTACGAGCAGTACTTC
TRBD1 TRBJ1-2 TRBV6-2/TRBV6-3 many CASTLNPHGDRVIYGYTF TGTGCCAGCACCTTAAACCCCCATGGGGACAGGGTTATCTATGGCTACACCTTC
. TRBJ2-2 TRBV2 many CASSPTGSTGELFF TGTGCCAGCAGTCCCACAGGGTCCACCGGGGAGCTGTTTTTT
TRBD1 TRBJ2-7 TRBV5-1 many CASSYRGPDRFGNEQYF TGCGCCAGCAGCTACAGGGGCCCGGACCGCTTCGGGAACGAGCAGTACTTC
TRBD2 TRBJ2-2 TRBV11-2 few CASARLADTGELFF TGTGCGAGCGCTCGGCTAGCGGACACCGGGGAGCTGTTTTTT
TRBD1 TRBJ2-7 TRBV6-1 many CATRQGTDEQYF TGTGCCACCAGACAGGGGACGGACGAGCAGTACTTC
TRBD2 TRBJ2-5 TRBV10-3 many CAISELAESQETQYF TGTGCCATCAGTGAACTAGCGGAATCCCAAGAGACCCAGTACTTC
. TRBJ1-3 TRBV5-1 many CASSLKGLGNTIYF TGCGCCAGCAGCTTGAAGGGACTCGGAAACACCATATATTTT
. TRBJ1-2 TRBV12-3/TRBV12-4 . CASSLAGRSSYGYTF TGTGCCAGCAGTTTAGCGGGTCGGTCTAGCTATGGCTACACCTTC
. TRBJ1-1 TRBV24-1 many CATSDAANTEAFF TGTGCCACCAGTGATGCGGCCAACACTGAAGCTTTCTTT
. TRBJ1-2 TRBV7-3 many CASSPGPRGGYTF TGTGCCAGCAGCCCAGGACCACGGGGAGGCTACACCTTC
TRBD1 TRBJ1-1 TRBV6-5 many CASSPADRGVTEAFF TGTGCCAGCAGCCCCGCCGACAGGGGAGTGACTGAAGCTTTCTTT
TRBD2 TRBJ2-2 TRBV2 many CASSVLAGVLGELFF TGTGCCAGCAGCGTACTAGCGGGAGTGCTCGGGGAGCTGTTTTTT
. TRBJ1-1 TRBV20-1 many CSARGGEGRSEAFF TGCAGTGCTAGAGGAGGGGAAGGGAGGAGTGAAGCTTTCTTT
. TRBJ1-1 TRBV3-1 many CASSPYENTEAFF TGTGCCAGCAGCCCATATGAAAACACTGAAGCTTTCTTT
. TRBJ2-5 TRBV7-8 many CASSLNPNGFEETQYF TGTGCCAGCAGCTTAAACCCAAACGGGTTTGAAGAGACCCAGTACTTC
TRBD2 TRBJ2-2 TRBV11-1 many CASSSVAGAAGELFF TGTGCCAGCAGTTCCGTAGCGGGAGCAGCCGGGGAGCTGTTTTTT
. TRBJ2-7 TRBV7-8 . CASSLEVRRAFYEQYF TGTGCCAGCAGCTTAGAGGTCAGGCGCGCTTTCTACGAGCAGTACTTC
TRBD1 TRBJ2-6 TRBV2 . CASSAGTGGPGANVLTF TGTGCCAGCAGCGCCGGGACAGGGGGCCCTGGGGCCAACGTCCTGACTTTC
. TRBJ2-6 TRBV7-3 many CASRTSSGANVLTF TGTGCCAGCAGAACCTCGTCTGGGGCCAACGTCCTGACTTTC
. TRBJ1-2 TRBV2 many CAIPSTGQGTYYGYTF TGTGCCATTCCGTCCACTGGGCAGGGGACCTACTATGGCTACACCTTC
TRBD2 TRBJ2-5 TRBV7-8 . CASSPTLASPQETQYF TGTGCCAGCAGCCCCACACTAGCGTCTCCACAAGAGACCCAGTACTTC